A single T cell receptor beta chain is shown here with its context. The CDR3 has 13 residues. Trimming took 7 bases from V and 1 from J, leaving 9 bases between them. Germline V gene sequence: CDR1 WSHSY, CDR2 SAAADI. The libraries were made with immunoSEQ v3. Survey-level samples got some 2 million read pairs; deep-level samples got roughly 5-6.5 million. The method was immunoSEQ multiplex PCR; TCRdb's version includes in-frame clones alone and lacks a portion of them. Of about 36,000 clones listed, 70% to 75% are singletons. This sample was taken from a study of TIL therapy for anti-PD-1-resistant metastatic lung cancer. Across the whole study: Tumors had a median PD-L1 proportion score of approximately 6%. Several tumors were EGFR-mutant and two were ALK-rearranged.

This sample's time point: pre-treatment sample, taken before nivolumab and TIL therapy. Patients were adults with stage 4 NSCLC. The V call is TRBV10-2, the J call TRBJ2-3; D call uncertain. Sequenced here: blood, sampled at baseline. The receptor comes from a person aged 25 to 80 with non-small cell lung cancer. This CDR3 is CASKTFGTDTQYF. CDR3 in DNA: TGCGCCAGCAAGACGTTCGGCACAGATACGCAGTATTTT.